These 6 T cell receptor beta chains were all obtained from the same sample, sequenced in a study of blood T cells in healthy people across ages. Primers used in a second PCR of about 7 to 11 cycles were a sample-barcoded 5' primer and a J-beta primer mix. TCRdb reprocessed the 5' RACE reads with MiXCR, giving one entry per CDR3 protein. There are 800,000 to 950,000 distinct CDR3 sequences in the sample; under 35% occur only once, and roughly a tenth lies in the top ten. The same specimen was also included in a second study, on T cells of mothers and their children.

The sequenced material came from blood. These receptors all stem from a woman aged 40 to 49 in good health.

There are a few counts of this clonotype. The gene calls are TRBV29-1 and TRBJ1-2; 9 positions match TRBD1. Germline CDR1 and CDR2: SQVTM and ANQGSEA. CDR3 length equals 16 residues. Losses at the gene ends were 6 bases for V and 4 bases for J; bases not matched to a gene: 15. This CDR3 is CSVLGTGKRTGYGYTF. In DNA form, the CDR3 reads TGCAGCGTGTTGGGGACAGGGAAGCGGACCGGCTATGGCTACACCTTC.

The chain recombines TRBV10-3 with TRBJ1-4; TRBD1 matches 11 bases. Germline CDR1 ENHRY, CDR2 SYGVKD. The CDR3 totals 18 residues. V gave up 3 bases and J gave up 7 bases; unmatched junction bases: 13. This CDR3 is CAISEIPGQGEASEKLFF. In nucleotides, the CDR3 is TGTGCCATCAGTGAAATACCGGGACAGGGGGAGGCGAGTGAAAAACTGTTTTTT.

This clonotype has more than one count but fewer than ten. J is TRBJ2-5 and V is TRBV24-1; TRBD2 might be the D (6 bases). The CDR3 is 14 residues long. V dropped 0 bases and J dropped 11 bases, with 15 bases sitting between them. Germline CDR1 and CDR2: KGHDR and SFDVKD. The CDR3 DNA sequence: TGTGCCACCAGTGATTTGTCAGGGAGGAATGAGCAGTACTTC. Protein product: CATSDLSGRNEQYF.

The table lists this clonotype with a few counts. This chain links TRBV27 with TRBJ1-1; 10 nucleotides match TRBD1. Trimming at V came to 5 bases and at J to 5 bases, leaving 5 bases not matched to a gene. Germline V CDR1 and CDR2: MNHEY, SMNVEV (reference sequence). This CDR3 is 14 amino acids long. The CDR3 is CASSQTGGGTEAFF. Here the CDR3 DNA reads TGTGCCAGCAGTCAGACAGGGGGCGGGACTGAAGCTTTCTTT.

This clonotype was observed many times. The chain is built from TRBV7-9 and TRBJ1-5, with D tentatively TRBD1 (6 bases). This CDR3 comprises 16 residues. Trimming stripped 1 base from V and 3 bases from J, with 13 bases between. CDR1 and CDR2 (germline): SEHNR, FQNEAQ (reference sequence). CDR3 in amino acids: CASSLGVGAINQPQHF. In nucleotides, the CDR3 is TGTGCCAGCAGCTTAGGAGTGGGGGCAATCAATCAGCCCCAGCATTTT.

This clonotype was counted at least ten times. The genes are TRBV29-1 and TRBJ2-1; 7 positions agree with TRBD2. CDR1 SQVTM and CDR2 ANQGSEA come from the germline V gene. The CDR3 runs to 15 residues. J was trimmed by 2 bases and V by 1 base; bases with no gene match: 5. CDR3 protein: CSVEGGGVTYNEQFF. In DNA form, the CDR3 reads TGCAGCGTTGAAGGGGGGGGGGTGACCTACAATGAGCAGTTCTTC.